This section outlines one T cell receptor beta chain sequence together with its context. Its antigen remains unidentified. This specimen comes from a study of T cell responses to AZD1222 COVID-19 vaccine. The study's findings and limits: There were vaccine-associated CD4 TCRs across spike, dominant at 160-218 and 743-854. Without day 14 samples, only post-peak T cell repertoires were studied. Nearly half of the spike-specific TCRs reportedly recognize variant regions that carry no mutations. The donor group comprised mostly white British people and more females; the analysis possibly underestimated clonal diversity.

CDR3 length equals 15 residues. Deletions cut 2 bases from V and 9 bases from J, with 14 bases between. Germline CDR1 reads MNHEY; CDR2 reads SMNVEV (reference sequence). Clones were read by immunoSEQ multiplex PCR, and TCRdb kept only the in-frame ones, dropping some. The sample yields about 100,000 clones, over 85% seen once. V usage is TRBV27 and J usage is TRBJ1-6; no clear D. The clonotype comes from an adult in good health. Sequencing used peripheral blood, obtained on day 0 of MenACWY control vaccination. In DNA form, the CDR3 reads TGTGCCAGCAGTTTAAGACCTTTCGAGGGTTCACCCCTCCACTTT. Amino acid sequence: CASSLRPFEGSPLHF.